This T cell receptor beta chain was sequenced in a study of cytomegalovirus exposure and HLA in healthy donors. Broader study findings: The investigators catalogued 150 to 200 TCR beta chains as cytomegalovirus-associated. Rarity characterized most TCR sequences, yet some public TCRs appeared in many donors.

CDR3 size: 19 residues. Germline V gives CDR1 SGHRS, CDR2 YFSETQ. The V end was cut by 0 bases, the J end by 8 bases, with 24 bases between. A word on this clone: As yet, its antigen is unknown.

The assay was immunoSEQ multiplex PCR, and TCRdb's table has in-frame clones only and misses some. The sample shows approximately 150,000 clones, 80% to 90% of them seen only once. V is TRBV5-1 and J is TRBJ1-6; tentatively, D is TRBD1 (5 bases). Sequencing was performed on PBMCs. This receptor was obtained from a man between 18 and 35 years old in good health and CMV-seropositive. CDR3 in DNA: TGCGCCAGCAGCTTGGGGGCAGGGCAGGGTCTTAGAGGATATTCACCCCTCCACTTT. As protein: CASSLGAGQGLRGYSPLHF.